A single sample is the source of the 13 T cell receptor beta chains below, sequenced in a study of early T cells in non-severe SARS-CoV-2 infection. TCRdb passed the 5' RACE reads through MiXCR, listing each CDR3 protein once. This table has about 63,000 distinct CDR3 sequences, approximately 12% appearing once. Material for sequencing was whole blood. Every receptor here comes from an adult who was a healthcare worker with PCR-confirmed SARS-CoV-2 infection or an uninfected control (not recorded which).

This clonotype was detected only a few times. The rearrangement joins TRBV6-6 to TRBJ1-4; tentatively, D is TRBD1 (5 bases). CDR3 length equals 13 residues. V lost 2 bases to trimming and J lost 7 bases, with 8 bases between them. Germline CDR1 and CDR2: MNHNY and SVGAGI (reference sequence). CDR3: CASSYRGGEKLFF. CDR3 coding DNA: TGTGCCAGCAGTTACCGGGGGGGTGAAAAACTGTTTTTT.

This clonotype was recorded at least ten times. The gene calls are TRBV6-1 and TRBJ2-7, with 7 positions matching TRBD1. From germline, CDR1 is MNHNS and CDR2 SASEGT. V gave up 5 bases and J gave up 3 bases; unmatched junction bases: 7. CDR3 length: 14 amino acids. This CDR3 reads CASSTPGGFYEQYF. The CDR3 region has the DNA TGTGCCAGCAGTACCCCAGGGGGATTCTACGAGCAGTACTTC.

The table lists this clonotype with many counts. The chain combines TRBV4-3 with TRBJ1-5, with D perhaps matching TRBD1 (6 bases). CDR3 length: 18 residues. CDR1 and CDR2 from the germline V gene are LGHNA and YSLEER. Trimming cost V 0 bases and J 1 base, with 16 bases left between them. This CDR3 is CASSQDYAWGASNQPQHF. The CDR3 bases are TGCGCCAGCAGCCAAGATTACGCTTGGGGGGCGAGCAATCAGCCCCAGCATTTT.

About this clonotype: One end of the junction is discordant with germline, which a read error may explain. The chain couples TRBV4-2 to TRBJ1-3; D is undetermined. Germline loops: CDR1 LGHNA, CDR2 YNFKEQ. CDR3 length equals 12 residues. CDR3 loop: CASSQDKEGLSF. The CDR3 DNA sequence: TGTGCCAGCAGCCAAGACAAGGAAGGACTTTCATTT.

This clonotype was observed many times. This chain links TRBV29-1 with TRBJ2-2, with TRBD1 identical over 11 bases. V was pared by 6 bases and J by 2 bases, with 11 bases of the junction left unmatched. The germline CDR1 and CDR2 sequences are SQVTM and ANQGSEA. The CDR3 sequence is 17 residues long. This CDR3 reads CSVATPGQGDNTGELFF. In DNA, the CDR3 is TGCAGCGTCGCAACCCCGGGACAGGGGGACAACACCGGGGAGCTGTTTTTT.

This clonotype has ten or more counts. The chain is built from TRBV3-1 and TRBJ1-1; tentative D call: TRBD1 (5 bases). Germline CDR1 LGHDT, CDR2 YNNKEL (reference sequence). V dropped 4 bases and J dropped 1 base, with 13 bases sitting between them. The CDR3 has 15 residues. DNA of the CDR3: TGTGCCAGCAGCCCCGGGGGGGGAGAGAACACTGAAGCTTTCTTT. Its protein product is CASSPGGGENTEAFF.

In this sample, this clonotype turned up many times. The chain carries TRBV5-1 and TRBJ1-6; TRBD1 is a possible D gene (6 bases). CDR1 is SGHRS, CDR2 YFSETQ, per germline. The CDR3 is made up of 14 amino acids. Trimming cost V 3 bases and J 7 bases, with 11 bases left between them. In DNA form, the CDR3 reads TGCGCCAGCAGCTCGGACAGTCAGAATTCACCCCTCCACTTT. Translated: CASSSDSQNSPLHF.

This clonotype was detected many times. This sequence joins TRBV4-2 and TRBJ2-1, with TRBD2 identical over 8 bases. V lost 0 bases to trimming and J lost 5 bases; unmatched junction nucleotides: 9. Germline V gives CDR1 LGHNA, CDR2 YNFKEQ. CDR3 size: 17 residues. In DNA form, the CDR3 reads TGTGCCAGCAGCCAAGATCATACGGGGGGGCCCCACAATGAGCAGTTCTTC. This gives the protein CASSQDHTGGPHNEQFF.

A few counts support this clonotype. The V gene is TRBV10-3, the J gene TRBJ1-1; weak D call: TRBD1 (5 bases). The CDR3 has 12 amino acids. Deletions cut 2 bases from V and 11 bases from J, with 12 bases between. Germline lookup yields CDR1 ENHRY and CDR2 SYGVKD. The CDR3 loop is CAISEATWGAFF. The CDR3 DNA reads TGTGCCATCAGTGAGGCGACATGGGGGGCTTTCTTT.

This clonotype occurred many times. The CDR3 protein is CASSYRGVGTYNEQFF. The DNA of the CDR3 is TGTGCCAGCAGCTACCGGGGGGTGGGCACCTACAATGAGCAGTTCTTC. This rearrangement joins TRBV7-6 to TRBJ2-1, with TRBD2 matching 7 bases. Germline V gene lookup returns CDR1 SGHVS and CDR2 FNYEAQ. V lost 4 bases, J lost 2 bases, and 8 bases stayed unmatched. CDR3 length equals 16 residues.

Ten or more counts support this clonotype. V and J are TRBV2 and TRBJ2-7; D is unclear. The ends were cut back, 4 bases at V and 3 bases at J, with 10 bases in the middle. Germline V CDR1 and CDR2: SNHLY, FYNNEI. The CDR3 has 13 residues. The CDR3 protein is CASSGEGLYEQYF. The CDR3 bases are TGTGCCAGCAGTGGTGAAGGCCTCTACGAGCAGTACTTC. The whole variable domain, filled in from reference TRBV2 and TRBJ2-7, reads EPEVTQTPSHQVTQMGQEVILRCVPISNHLYFYWYRQILGQKVEFLVSFYNNEISEKSEIFDDQFSVERPDGSNFTLKIRSTKLEDSAMYFCASSGEGLYEQYFGPGTRLTVT.

This clonotype was recorded at least ten times. This sequence joins TRBV4-1 and TRBJ1-2; D is possibly TRBD1 (5 bases). The CDR3 spans 15 residues. The V gene's germline CDR1 is MGHRA and CDR2 YSYEKL. V was trimmed by 4 bases and J by 6 bases, leaving 18 bases between them. The CDR3: CASSRLGDLGDGYTF. CDR3 in DNA: TGCGCCAGCAGCCGGTTAGGGGATTTGGGGGATGGCTACACCTTC.

The chain has TRBV28 and TRBJ2-7, with D uncertain. The CDR3 totals 12 residues. The V gene's germline CDR1 is MDHEN and CDR2 SYDVKM. V was pared by 7 bases and J by 6 bases, with 13 bases between. CDR3 nucleotides: TGTGCCAGCACCGGGCTCACGGGCGAGCAGTACTTC. Translation gives CASTGLTGEQYF.